Following are 8 T cell receptor beta chains from one sample sequenced in a study of blood T cells in healthy people across ages. A second PCR of 7 to 11 cycles used a sample-barcoded 5' primer and a J-beta primer mix. Each CDR3 protein gets one entry after TCRdb re-called the 5' RACE reads with MiXCR. The repertoire consists of some 700,000 distinct CDR3 sequences, with about 40% occurring once and the leading ten covering 20% to 25%. Sequenced input: blood. The receptors originated from a woman aged 55-70 years in good health.

The table lists this clonotype with a few counts. The rearrangement uses TRBV20-1 and TRBJ2-3; 15 nucleotides match TRBD2. The CDR3 loop spans 15 amino acids. The germline V gene has CDR1 DFQATT and CDR2 SNEGSKA (reference sequence). J was trimmed by 9 bases and V by 6 bases; bases with no gene match: 10. CDR3 sequence reads: CSALAGLAGGGTQYF. CDR3 DNA sequence: TGCAGTGCCTTAGCGGGACTAGCGGGAGGTGGCACGCAGTATTTT.

V is TRBV5-8 and J is TRBJ1-5, with D uncertain. This CDR3 is 17 amino acids long. Germline V lookup: CDR1 SGHTS, CDR2 YDEGEE. The V and J ends lost 0 bases and 0 bases respectively, with 13 bases between them. Here the CDR3 reads CASSLVLVEDSNQPQHF. In DNA form, the CDR3 reads TGTGCCAGCAGCTTGGTCCTGGTGGAGGATAGCAATCAGCCCCAGCATTTT.

This clonotype was detected only once. A junction end diverges from the germline sequence, so it may reflect a read error. V gene TRBV20-1 combines with J gene TRBJ2-3; TRBD1 agrees at 8 bases. This CDR3 is 14 amino acids long. Germline V gene data show CDR1 as DFQATT and CDR2 as SNEGSKA (reference sequence). The chain's CDR3 is CGARDPDRGDTQYF. The CDR3 DNA reads as TGCGGTGCTAGAGATCCCGACAGGGGTGATACGCAGTATTTT.

The chain combines TRBV7-9 with TRBJ2-5, with unresolved D. Deletions cut 6 bases from V and 11 bases from J, with 16 bases between. The CDR3 is made up of 12 amino acids. Germline V CDR1 and CDR2: SEHNR, FQNEAQ (reference sequence). Written as DNA, the CDR3 is TGTGCCAGCAGTCCAGACATTAATGTACAGTACTTC. Protein: CASSPDINVQYF.

The CDR3 DNA reads TGTGCCAGCAGCTTAGATTCCCCTGACACTGGCTATAAGCAGTACTTC. Amino acids: CASSLDSPDTGYKQYF. The chain carries TRBV11-3 and TRBJ2-5; no reliable D call. V was trimmed by 0 bases and J by 11 bases, leaving 22 bases between them. Per the germline V gene, CDR1 is SGHNT and CDR2 is YENEEA. The CDR3 has 16 residues.

V gene TRBV18 combines with J gene TRBJ2-3; no clear D gene. CDR3 size: 13 residues. The V and J ends lost 3 bases and 6 bases respectively, with 10 bases between them. Germline lookup yields CDR1 KGHSH and CDR2 LQKENI. The DNA for the CDR3 is TGTGCCAGCTCACCGGACCGCATGGATACGCAGTATTTT. Translation gives CASSPDRMDTQYF. Based on the CDR3 plus reference TRBV18 and TRBJ2-3, the full variable domain is NAGVMQNPRHLVRRRGQEARLRCSPMKGHSHVYWYRQLPEEGLKFMVYLQKENIIDESGMPKERFSAEFPKEGPSILRIQQVVRGDSAAYFCASSPDRMDTQYFGPGTRLTVL.

This clonotype was seen more than once but under ten times. The rearrangement uses TRBV5-4 and TRBJ2-1; D ambiguous. Germline lookup yields CDR1 SGHNT and CDR2 YYREEE (reference sequence). The CDR3 runs 14 residues. The V gene lost 0 bases and the J gene lost 5 bases, with 9 bases spanning the gap. The CDR3 DNA reads as TGTGCCAGCAGCTTGGTAGACTTTCACAATGAGCAGTTCTTC. Protein product: CASSLVDFHNEQFF.

In the case of this clonotype: This may be a read error: a much more frequent sequence differs by one nucleotide. The DNA of the CDR3 is TGTGCCAGCGGTCAGACTAGCGGGGGGCCCTACAATGAGCAGTTCTTC. It yields the protein CASGQTSGGPYNEQFF. The chain carries TRBV12-3 or TRBV12-4 and TRBJ2-1; 13 positions agree with TRBD2. Trimming removed 8 bases from V and 2 bases from J; junction bases left unmatched: 6. This CDR3 contains 16 residues.